This T cell receptor (beta chain) was found in a study of beta chain features in type 1 diabetes. Whole-study results and caveats: For patients, the naive, central memory and Treg TCRB repertoires appeared more alike than for healthy donors. Any HLA-type effect on TCRB rearrangement remained unresolved here. Patients with Type 1 diabetes showed moderately but significantly shorter TCRB CDR3s in all four CD4+ subsets.

Since all of the isolated RNA was reverse transcribed, expressed TCRB transcripts were what got sequenced. The table came from immunoSEQ multiplex PCR; TCRdb's copy has only in-frame clones and leaves some out. The repertoire holds about 150,000 clones, with about 8.1% as singletons. A sort by CD45RO/CCR7/CD25/CD127/CD95/CD27 yielded CD4+ naive, central memory, regulatory and stem cell-like memory cells. This clone was picked up a small number of times. The antigen remains unidentified. The germline V gene encodes CDR1 LNHDA and CDR2 SQIVND (reference sequence). The CDR3 loop spans 15 amino acids. V lost 4 bases and J lost 2; bases outside the gene matches: 5.

Sequencing was carried out using central memory CD4+ T cells from blood. The receptor comes from a man between 18 and 29 years old in good health. The rearrangement links TRBV19 to TRBJ2-4; TRBD1 aligns across 7 bases. The CDR3 nucleotides are TGTGCCAGTAGTAACAGGGGCACGTCCAAAAACATTCAGTACTTC. Its translation: CASSNRGTSKNIQYF.